Presented here are 2 T cell receptor beta chains from one specimen sequenced in a study of T cell repertoires in cytomegalovirus infection. TCRdb ran MiXCR on the reads and lists one entry per CDR3 protein. Altogether 600,000 to 800,000 distinct CDR3 sequences are present, more than 20% being singletons, with the ten largest covering 7.5% to 9%. Material for sequencing was CD8+ T cells from PBMCs. The source is a human donor in good health (CMV status not recorded). Some clones in this sample may be carry-over from other donors' samples.

This clonotype was seen a handful of times. The V call is TRBV7-6, the J call TRBJ2-2, with D uncertain. This CDR3 contains 13 residues. Germline V gives CDR1 SGHVS, CDR2 FNYEAQ. Between the trimmed V and J ends, which lost 7 bases and 9 bases, there was a span of 15 bases. The CDR3 here is CASKGGSRRELFF. Written as DNA, the CDR3 is TGTGCCAGCAAAGGCGGATCGCGGAGGGAGCTGTTTTTT.

This clonotype has at least ten counts. The rearrangement joins TRBV7-9 to TRBJ2-7, with 7 bases that match TRBD1. The CDR3 consists of 13 residues. Germline values: CDR1 SEHNR, CDR2 FQNEAQ (reference sequence). V shed 5 bases, J shed 3 bases, and the junction held 4 bases outside the gene matches. CDR3 in amino acids: CASSLDRVYEQYF. The DNA of the CDR3 is TGTGCCAGCAGCCTCGACAGGGTCTACGAGCAGTACTTC.